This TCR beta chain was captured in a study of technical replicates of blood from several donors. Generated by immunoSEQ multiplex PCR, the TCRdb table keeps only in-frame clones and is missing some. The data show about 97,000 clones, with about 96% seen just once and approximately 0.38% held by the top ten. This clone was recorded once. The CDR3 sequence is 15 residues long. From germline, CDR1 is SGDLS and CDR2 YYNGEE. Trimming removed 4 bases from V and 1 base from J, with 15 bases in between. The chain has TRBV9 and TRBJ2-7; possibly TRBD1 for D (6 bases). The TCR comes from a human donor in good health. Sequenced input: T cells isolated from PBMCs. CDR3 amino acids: CASSPSGQGSYEQYF. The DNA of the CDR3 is TGTGCCAGCAGCCCCTCAGGTCAGGGGTCCTACGAGCAGTACTTC.